This T cell receptor (beta chain) derives from a study of molecular identifiers for immune sequencing clone quantification. Study results and caveats: Clones above 20 RNA copies contained over 98% of effector molecules and under 1% of naive molecules.

CDR1 is MDHEN, CDR2 SYDVKM, per germline. Deletions cut 6 bases from V and 1 base from J, with 14 bases between. This CDR3 has 15 residues. TCRdb re-called the PCR reads through MiXCR, storing one row per CDR3 protein. The profile shows some 680,000 distinct CDR3 sequences, 25% of them singletons. From 20,000 to 1,000,000 sorted cells, naive CD8 libraries were generated with 10%, 30% or 50% RNA. When naive CD8 T cells were sorted, they were gated as CD8+CD4-CCR7+CD45RA+. This clonotype showed up many times. Its specificity is not known. This TCR derives from a human donor in good health. Some libraries in this study had Jurkat cell RNA spiked in. Sequencing was done on a sample of naive CD8+ T cells from blood, with Jurkat cell RNA spiked in. Described subset: FACS-sorted CD8+CD4-CCR7+CD45RA+ naive T cells. The chain has TRBV28 and TRBJ2-3, with a tentative D call TRBD2 (5 bases). The CDR3 DNA is TGTGCCAGCAGCATAACCCCGGAGGGCACAGATACGCAGTATTTT. This translates into CASSITPEGTDTQYF.